The 28 T cell receptor beta chains reported below all come from one sample, sequenced in a study of early T cells in non-severe SARS-CoV-2 infection. TCRdb reanalysed the 5' RACE reads using MiXCR and keeps one entry per CDR3 protein. The data show tens of thousands of distinct CDR3 sequences, roughly an eighth seen once. The specimen sequenced was whole blood. The receptors derive from an adult who was a healthcare worker with PCR-confirmed SARS-CoV-2 infection or an uninfected control (not recorded which).

This clonotype occurred a few times. V usage is TRBV11-3 and J usage is TRBJ2-5; 12 bases are a match to TRBD2. The germline gives CDR1 SGHNT, CDR2 YENEEA. This CDR3 spans 17 amino acids. The trim removed 5 bases at V and 4 bases at J, leaving 11 bases unmatched. The CDR3 loop is CASSTLTSGRGGETQYF. CDR3 nucleotides: TGTGCCAGCAGCACCCTGACTAGCGGGAGAGGAGGAGAGACCCAGTACTTC.

This clonotype was recorded many times. V usage is TRBV20-1 and J usage is TRBJ1-1; 7 positions match TRBD1. Trimming removed 6 bases from V and 6 bases from J; junction bases left unmatched: 13. Per the germline V gene, CDR1 is DFQATT and CDR2 is SNEGSKA (reference sequence). CDR3 length: 14 amino acids. The CDR3 nucleotides read TGCAGTGCCCCGGGAGGGGGCGATTATGCTGAAGCTTTCTTT. The encoded protein is CSAPGGGDYAEAFF.

This clonotype was seen only a few times. This sequence joins TRBV7-3 and TRBJ2-7; D possibly matches TRBD1 or TRBD2 (5 bases each). Germline-derived CDR1 and CDR2 are SGHTA and FQGTGA. With 5 bases removed from V and 2 bases from J, the gap between germline ends came to 16 bases. This CDR3 comprises 15 residues. The CDR3 coding sequence is TGTGCCAGCAGCCCAACCGGGACCCAGCCCTACGAGCAGTACTTC. Amino acids: CASSPTGTQPYEQYF.

The table lists this clonotype with a few counts. For the CDR3, the DNA is TGCAGCGTTGAAGACGTAGGCGGCTACGAGCAGTACTTC. Translation: CSVEDVGGYEQYF. The gene calls are TRBV29-1 and TRBJ2-7; no clear D gene. Looked up from germline, CDR1 is SQVTM and CDR2 is ANQGSEA. Trimming took off 0 bases at V and 3 bases at J, with 9 bases between the two ends. The CDR3 length is 13 residues.

The table lists this clonotype with a few counts. The gene calls are TRBV7-2 and TRBJ1-3; D is undetermined. CDR1 and CDR2 from the germline V gene are SGHTA and FQGNSA. V was trimmed by 0 bases and J by 0 bases, leaving 6 bases between them. This CDR3 has 15 residues. CDR3 residues: CASSLADFSGNTIYF. DNA for the CDR3: TGTGCCAGCAGCTTAGCGGACTTCTCTGGAAACACCATATATTTT. The full variable domain, in which reference TRBV7-2 and TRBJ1-3 provide the parts outside the CDR3, is GAGVSQSPSNKVTEKGKDVELRCDPISGHTALYWYRQSLGQGLEFLIYFQGNSAPDKSGLPSDRFSAERTGGSVSTLTIQRTQQEDSAVYLCASSLADFSGNTIYFGEGSWLTVV.

Ten or more counts support this clonotype. The chain is built from TRBV27 and TRBJ1-5; D call uncertain. The CDR3 runs 13 residues. The V gene's germline CDR1 is MNHEY and CDR2 SMNVEV (reference sequence). V was clipped by 4 bases and J by 6 bases, with 10 bases between them. The CDR3, as DNA: TGTGCCAGCAGTTCCTCCTGGGTTCAGCCCCAGCATTTT. Protein: CASSSSWVQPQHF.

As DNA, the CDR3 is TGTGCCAGCAGCTTATCCTTAGCCCCCCAGGATACGCAGTATTTT. The encoded protein is CASSLSLAPQDTQYF. This chain links TRBV7-2 with TRBJ2-3, with D hard to call. Germline V lookup: CDR1 SGHTA, CDR2 FQGNSA. V lost 2 bases and J 6 bases, leaving 15 bases between the germline ends. The CDR3 loop spans 15 amino acids.

This clonotype was observed a handful of times. The gene calls are TRBV11-3 and TRBJ2-3; no clear D. Germline V lookup: CDR1 SGHNT, CDR2 YENEEA. Trimming took 6 bases from V and 4 from J, leaving 11 bases between them. The CDR3 spans 13 residues. CDR3 nucleotides: TGTGCCAGCAGTCCTTTCGGAGCAGATACGCAGTATTTT. It translates to CASSPFGADTQYF.

Notes on this clonotype: One end of the junction is discordant with germline, which a read error may explain. The gene calls are TRBV7-7 and TRBJ2-7; a weak D match, TRBD1 (5 bases). Per germline, CDR1 SSHAT and CDR2 FNYEAQ (reference sequence). This CDR3 region has 15 residues. CDR3 nucleotide sequence: TGTGCTAGCAGCTTAGGGGCCGGCAGGGAATACGAGCAGTACTTC. It is translated as CASSLGAGREYEQYF.

This chain links TRBV20-1 with TRBJ2-5, with D perhaps TRBD1 (6 bases). V dropped 4 bases and J dropped 1 base, with 7 bases sitting between them. This CDR3 has 12 amino acids. The germline V gene has CDR1 DFQATT and CDR2 SNEGSKA (reference sequence). CDR3 nucleotide sequence: TGCAGTGCTAAGGGGGTCCAAGAGACCCAGTACTTC. This translates into CSAKGVQETQYF.

This clonotype has ten or more counts. This chain joins TRBV10-3 and TRBJ2-5; D perhaps matches TRBD1 (5 bases). This CDR3 spans 15 amino acids. Germline CDR1 is ENHRY and CDR2 is SYGVKD. The V end was cut by 3 bases, the J end by 2 bases, with 13 bases between. The CDR3 sequence is CAISDRRQTQETQYF. The CDR3 DNA sequence: TGTGCCATCAGTGACCGACGACAGACTCAAGAGACCCAGTACTTC.

This clonotype was detected a few times. This sequence joins TRBV28 and TRBJ2-1; D unresolved. In germline, CDR1 is MDHEN, CDR2 SYDVKM. Trimming took off 5 bases at V and 8 bases at J, with 7 bases between the two ends. The length of the CDR3 is 11 residues. DNA of the CDR3: TGTGCCAGCAGTAACCCGGATGAGCAGTTCTTC. It is translated as CASSNPDEQFF. The full variable domain, completed using reference TRBV28 and TRBJ2-1, is DVKVTQSSRYLVKRTGEKVFLECVQDMDHENMFWYRQDPGLGLRLIYFSYDVKMKEKGDIPEGYSVSREKKERFSLILESASTNQTSMYLCASSNPDEQFFGPGTRLTVL.

The CDR3 is CASSLDAGGPGGETQYF. CDR3 nucleotides: TGCGCCAGCAGCTTGGATGCGGGAGGGCCCGGAGGAGAGACCCAGTACTTC. The rearrangement joins TRBV5-1 to TRBJ2-5; 9 bases fit TRBD2. Germline V gene data show CDR1 as SGHRS and CDR2 as YFSETQ. With 0 bases clipped from V and 4 bases from J, the junction kept 10 bases outside the gene matches. The CDR3 consists of 17 residues.

The chain combines TRBV15 with TRBJ2-7; no definite D call. V lost 0 bases and J lost 4, with 7 bases in between. The CDR3 length is 13 residues. Germline V gives CDR1 LNHNV, CDR2 YYDKDF (reference sequence). CDR3 residues: CATSRDRLYEQYF. In DNA, the CDR3 is TGTGCCACCAGCAGAGATCGTCTGTACGAGCAGTACTTC.

The rearrangement uses TRBV7-6 and TRBJ2-3, with D unclear. CDR3 length equals 13 residues. The ends were cut back, 8 bases at V and 1 base at J, with 10 bases in the middle. CDR1 and CDR2 (germline): SGHVS, FNYEAQ. CDR3 amino acids: CASGPGGTDTQYF. The CDR3 coding sequence is TGTGCCAGCGGCCCTGGAGGCACAGATACGCAGTATTTT.

The chain joins TRBV28 to TRBJ2-6; D remains unclear. The length of the CDR3 is 16 residues. Germline V gene sequence: CDR1 MDHEN, CDR2 SYDVKM. The ends were cut back, 2 bases at V and 1 base at J, with 9 bases in the middle. The chain's CDR3 is CASSLGTQSGANVLTF. CDR3 nucleotide sequence: TGTGCCAGCAGTTTAGGCACCCAGTCTGGGGCCAACGTCCTGACTTTC.

This clonotype was counted a few times. This chain joins TRBV29-1 and TRBJ2-7; 7 nucleotides match TRBD1. CDR1 is SQVTM, CDR2 ANQGSEA, per germline. Trimming at V came to 7 bases and at J to 5 bases, leaving 5 bases not matched to a gene. The CDR3 contains 11 residues. CDR3: CSARTGNEQYF. The CDR3, as DNA: TGCAGCGCCCGGACAGGAAACGAGCAGTACTTC.

The gene calls are TRBV5-1 and TRBJ2-5; D is unclear. V gave up 4 bases and J gave up 2 bases, with 12 bases separating them. Germline-derived CDR1 and CDR2 are SGHRS and YFSETQ. The CDR3 has 14 residues. As DNA, the CDR3 is TGCGCCAGCAGCCCAGTTCGACCACAAGAGACCCAGTACTTC. Translated, it gives CASSPVRPQETQYF.

This chain connects TRBV20-1 to TRBJ2-7, with 7 nucleotides matching TRBD1. The ends lost 2 bases at V and 5 bases at J; junction bases unmatched: 6. The CDR3 is 13 residues long. The V gene's germline CDR1 is DFQATT and CDR2 SNEGSKA (reference sequence). CDR3 bases: TGCAGTGCTAGAAAGGGGGCGCGGCACGAGCAGTACTTC. This codes for CSARKGARHEQYF.

This clonotype was detected a few times. This chain joins TRBV29-1 and TRBJ1-1; 7 bases agree with TRBD1. The CDR3 totals 14 residues. The junction had 8 bases not matched to a gene; V was cut back by 6 bases and J by 1 base. Germline CDR1 is SQVTM and CDR2 is ANQGSEA. For the CDR3, the DNA is TGCAGCGTCCGCCGGGACAGTCCGAACACTGAAGCTTTCTTT. It yields the protein CSVRRDSPNTEAFF. Variable domain in full (rest from reference TRBV29-1 and TRBJ1-1): SAVISQKPSRDICQRGTSLTIQCQVDSQVTMMFWYRQQPGQSLTLIATANQGSEATYESGFVIDKFPISRPNLTFSTLTVSNMSPEDSSIYLCSVRRDSPNTEAFFGQGTRLTVV.

This chain joins TRBV6-2 or TRBV6-3 and TRBJ2-6; D tentatively fits TRBD1 or TRBD2 (5 bases each). The CDR3 sequence is 16 residues long. V lost 6 bases to trimming and J lost 2 bases, with 14 bases between them. Germline CDR1 MNHEY, CDR2 SVGEGT. The CDR3, as DNA: TGTGCCAGCAGAACCGGGACCCCACCTGGGGCCAACGTCCTGACTTTC. It translates to CASRTGTPPGANVLTF.

Turning to this clonotype: It may be a read error: a sequence one base away is much more abundant. V gene TRBV7-3 combines with J gene TRBJ2-1; the match to TRBD2 covers 14 bases. The CDR3 contains 16 residues. CDR1 and CDR2 (germline): SGHTA, FQGTGA. CDR3 in amino acids: CPSSSTGTSGRVEQFF. The CDR3 DNA is TGTCCCAGCAGCTCCACCGGGACTAGCGGGAGAGTTGAGCAGTTCTTC. The full variable domain, completed using reference TRBV7-3 and TRBJ2-1, is GAGVSQTPSNKVTEKGKYVELRCDPISGHTALYWYRQSLGQGPEFLIYFQGTGAADDSGLPNDRFFAVRPEGSVSTLKIQRTERGDSAVYLCPSSSTGTSGRVEQFFGPGTRLTVL.

This chain uses TRBV9 with TRBJ2-1, with D unresolved. The CDR3 totals 12 residues. Germline V CDR1 and CDR2: SGDLS, YYNGEE. Trimming stripped 5 bases from V and 4 bases from J, with 7 bases between. The CDR3 nucleotides are TGTGCCAGCAGTCCCAATTACAATGAGCAGTTCTTC. Translation: CASSPNYNEQFF.

This clonotype has ten or more counts. The chain joins TRBV11-2 to TRBJ2-1; 9 nucleotides align to TRBD2. Germline V lookup: CDR1 SGHAT, CDR2 FQNNGV. The CDR3 runs 15 residues. J was trimmed by 4 bases and V by 2 bases; bases with no gene match: 3. The CDR3 here is CASSLRREGYNEQFF. As DNA, the CDR3 is TGTGCCAGCAGCTTAAGGCGGGAGGGATACAATGAGCAGTTCTTC.

In this sample, this clonotype turned up many times. The chain carries TRBV20-1 and TRBJ2-7, with TRBD2 matching 10 bases. The CDR3 is made up of 17 amino acids. V dropped 3 bases and J dropped 5; count of bases not matched to a gene: 16. Germline assignment: CDR1 DFQATT and CDR2 SNEGSKA (reference sequence). In DNA, the CDR3 is TGCAGTGCTAGTAATTTTAAGGAACTAGCGGGATCGAACGAGCAGTACTTC. Its translation: CSASNFKELAGSNEQYF.

The V and J genes are TRBV5-1 and TRBJ2-7; D possibly corresponds to TRBD2 (5 bases). V lost 4 bases and J lost 6, with 11 bases in between. Germline CDR1 and CDR2: SGHRS and YFSETQ. This CDR3 comprises 12 residues. As DNA, the CDR3 is TGCGCCAGCAGCCGGGAAGGAGGCGAGCAGTACTTC. Its protein product is CASSREGGEQYF. Filled out from reference TRBV5-1 and TRBJ2-7, the complete variable domain reads KAGVTQTPRYLIKTRGQQVTLSCSPISGHRSVSWYQQTPGQGLQFLFEYFSETQRNKGNFPGRFSGRQFSNSRSEMNVSTLELGDSALYLCASSREGGEQYFGPGTRLTVT.

This clonotype was recorded a few times. In DNA form, the CDR3 reads TGCAGTGCTCGGAGGCGTGCGGGAGAGGGTTCAGATACGCAGTATTTT. Translation: CSARRRAGEGSDTQYF. The chain carries TRBV20-1 and TRBJ2-3; 7 bases are shared with TRBD2. CDR1 DFQATT and CDR2 SNEGSKA come from the germline V gene (reference sequence). Unmatched junction bases numbered 15, after V lost 5 bases and J lost 4 bases. This CDR3 is built from 16 residues.

The chain employs TRBV29-1 and TRBJ2-7; D possibly corresponds to TRBD2 (5 bases). This CDR3 region has 12 residues. V dropped 0 bases and J dropped 7 bases, with 10 bases sitting between them. Germline V gives CDR1 SQVTM, CDR2 ANQGSEA. The CDR3 sequence: CSVEDSSGEQYF. The CDR3 DNA is TGCAGCGTTGAAGACAGTTCGGGAGAGCAGTACTTC.